This TCR beta chain comes out of a study of tumor and adjacent non-tumor tissue in lung cancer. The template was RNA from unsorted bulk tissue. V was clipped by 0 bases and J by 2 bases, with 8 bases between them. This CDR3 spans 15 amino acids. The V gene's germline CDR1 is SGHNT and CDR2 YYREEE (reference sequence). TCRbeta libraries were built with three rounds of nested PCR, modified from ARM-PCR. TCRdb analysed the multiplex PCR reads with MiXCR anew, one entry per CDR3 protein. The sample holds about 75,000 distinct CDR3 sequences, over 70% seen once. The sequenced material came from lung tumor tissue. This chain joins TRBV5-4 and TRBJ2-2; D is undetermined. The source is a woman aged 50 to 60 with non-small cell lung cancer. The CDR3 loop reads CASSLVVSNTGELFF. Here the CDR3 DNA reads TGTGCCAGCAGCTTGGTTGTATCCAACACCGGGGAGCTGTTTTTT.